The present T cell receptor beta chain was sequenced within a study of T cell changes during pregnancy in multiple sclerosis. Germline V lookup: CDR1 SEHNR, CDR2 FQNEAQ (reference sequence). CDR3 length equals 12 residues. Generated by immunoSEQ multiplex PCR, the TCRdb table keeps only in-frame clones and is missing some. The sample holds around 86,000 clones; 85% to 95% are singletons and the top ten take approximately 0.99%. As regards this clone: An end of the junction differs from the germline gene, which may be a read error.

The sequence derives from a female donor with multiple sclerosis, enrolled in a pregnancy study. The source was peripheral blood, collected in the first trimester of pregnancy. The chain carries TRBV7-9 and TRBJ2-1; D unresolved. The CDR3 region is CASSLRSELRIF. CDR3 DNA sequence: TGTGCCAGCAGCTTACGGTCCGAGCTGCGGATCTTC.